A single sample gave rise to the 6 T cell receptor beta chains below, sequenced in a study of cytomegalovirus exposure and HLA in healthy donors. The protocol was immunoSEQ multiplex PCR, while the TCRdb copy is restricted to in-frame clones and leaves out a portion. This sample has 200,000 to 250,000 clones, with about 83% found just once. The sample consisted of PBMCs. The receptors originated from a man aged 18 to 29 in good health and CMV-seronegative.

This sequence joins TRBV13 and TRBJ1-2; the D gene is possibly TRBD1 (6 bases). V lost 5 bases and J lost 4, with 14 bases in between. In germline, CDR1 is PRHDT, CDR2 FYEKMQ (reference sequence). This CDR3 comprises 14 residues. The CDR3 loop reads CASSPQDSLYGYTF. CDR3 sequence (DNA): TGTGCCAGCAGCCCTCAGGACAGCCTCTATGGCTACACCTTC. Combining the CDR3 with reference TRBV13 and TRBJ1-2 gives the whole variable domain AAGVIQSPRHLIKEKRETATLKCYPIPRHDTVYWYQQGPGQDPQFLISFYEKMQSDKGSIPDRFSAQQFSDYHSELNMSSLELGDSALYFCASSPQDSLYGYTFGSGTRLTVV.

V gene TRBV7-3 combines with J gene TRBJ2-1; 8 nucleotides match TRBD2. Germline trimming cut 1 base from V and 4 bases from J; bases unmatched to any gene: 6. CDR1 and CDR2 from the germline V gene are SGHTA and FQGTGA. CDR3 length: 16 amino acids. The CDR3 reads CASSLSGSGGYNEQFF. CDR3 DNA: TGTGCCAGCAGCTTAAGTGGAAGCGGGGGATACAATGAGCAGTTCTTC.

The chain has TRBV7-9 and TRBJ2-2; 8 bases are a match to TRBD1. The CDR3 covers 14 residues. Germline CDR1 and CDR2: SEHNR and FQNEAQ (reference sequence). The trim removed 5 bases at V and 4 bases at J, leaving 3 bases unmatched. The CDR3 protein is CASSTDRGTGELFF. Written as DNA, the CDR3 is TGTGCCAGCAGCACCGACAGGGGCACCGGGGAGCTGTTTTTT. Full variable domain (outside the CDR3, taken from reference TRBV7-9 and TRBJ2-2): DTGVSQNPRHKITKRGQNVTFRCDPISEHNRLYWYRQTLGQGPEFLTYFQNEAQLEKSRLLSDRFSAERPKGSFSTLEIQRTEQGDSAMYLCASSTDRGTGELFFGEGSRLTVL.

The CDR3 here is CAISESRGRGFYEQYF. The DNA for the CDR3 is TGTGCCATCAGTGAGTCACGGGGGAGGGGATTTTACGAGCAGTACTTC. This rearrangement joins TRBV10-3 to TRBJ2-7, with 7 bases that match TRBD2. The CDR3 spans 16 residues. V lost 0 bases, J lost 4 bases, and 9 bases stayed unmatched. Germline CDR1 is ENHRY and CDR2 is SYGVKD.

The V gene is TRBV5-4, the J gene TRBJ2-1; weak D call: TRBD2 (5 bases). Germline CDR1 is SGHNT and CDR2 is YYREEE (reference sequence). The V end lost 0 bases, the J end lost 6 bases, and 10 bases lay between the germline ends. The CDR3 runs 14 residues. Here the CDR3 DNA reads TGTGCCAGCAGCTTGGACCGGACTCCCAATGAGCAGTTCTTC. Its protein is CASSLDRTPNEQFF.

This sequence joins TRBV28 and TRBJ2-7; perhaps TRBD1 as D (6 bases). The CDR3 contains 13 residues. The V and J ends lost 4 bases and 3 bases respectively, with 10 bases between them. The germline CDR1 and CDR2 sequences are MDHEN and SYDVKM. The chain's CDR3 is CASSYTGNYEQYF. CDR3 DNA sequence: TGTGCCAGCAGTTATACAGGGAACTACGAGCAGTACTTC.